This T cell receptor beta chain was sequenced in a study of glioma-infiltrating T cells. This clonotype was detected many times. Its matching antigen is unknown. Amplification of TCR alpha and beta CDR3 regions from RNA used iRepertoire nested multiplex PCR. For one-step reverse transcription and amplification, 100-400 ng of tissue mRNA or PBMC total RNA was used. TCRdb ran MiXCR on the multiplex PCR reads and lists one entry per CDR3 protein. Of some 99,000 distinct CDR3 sequences in the sample, less than 30% were seen once. The V segment lost 0 bases and the J segment 2 bases; nucleotides outside the gene matches: 0. The CDR3 spans 15 residues. Germline V gene lookup returns CDR1 SNHLY and CDR2 FYNNEI. Study-wide results and limits: Tissue-blood divergence was below expectation in non-neoplastic patients, above in gliomas. Only very few CDR3 sequences appeared in both tissue and blood.

The sequencing input was glioma tissue, nonneoplastic brain tissue, or PBMCs (not recorded which). The sequence came from a human donor with low-grade glioma or glioblastoma, undergoing nonglioma brain surgery, or in good health (not recorded which). The chain recombines TRBV2 with TRBJ2-1, with 8 bases identical to TRBD2. The CDR3 nucleotides are TGTGCCAGCAGTGAAGCTAGCGGGACCTACAATGAGCAGTTCTTC. Amino acid sequence: CASSEASGTYNEQFF.